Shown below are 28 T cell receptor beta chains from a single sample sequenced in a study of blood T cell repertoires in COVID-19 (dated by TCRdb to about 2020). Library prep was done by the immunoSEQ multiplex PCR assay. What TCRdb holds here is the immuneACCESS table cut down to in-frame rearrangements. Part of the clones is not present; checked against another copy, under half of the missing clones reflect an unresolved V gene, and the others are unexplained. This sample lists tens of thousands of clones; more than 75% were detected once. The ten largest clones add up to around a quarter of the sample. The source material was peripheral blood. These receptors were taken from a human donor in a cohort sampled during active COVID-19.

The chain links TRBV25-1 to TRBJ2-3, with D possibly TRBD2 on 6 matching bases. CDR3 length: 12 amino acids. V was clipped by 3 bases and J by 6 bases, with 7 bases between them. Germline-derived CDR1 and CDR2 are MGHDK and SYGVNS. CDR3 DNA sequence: TGTGCCAGCAGTGAGGCGGGGGATACGCAGTATTTT. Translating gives CASSEAGDTQYF.

CDR3 sequence reads: CASSPRQGVHEQYF. As DNA, the CDR3 is TGTGCCAGCAGTCCAAGACAGGGGGTACACGAGCAGTACTTC. V and J are TRBV27 and TRBJ2-7; TRBD1 agrees at 9 bases. V dropped 5 bases and J dropped 5; count of bases not matched to a gene: 7. The CDR3 extends over 14 amino acids. CDR1 MNHEY and CDR2 SMNVEV come from the germline V gene (reference sequence).

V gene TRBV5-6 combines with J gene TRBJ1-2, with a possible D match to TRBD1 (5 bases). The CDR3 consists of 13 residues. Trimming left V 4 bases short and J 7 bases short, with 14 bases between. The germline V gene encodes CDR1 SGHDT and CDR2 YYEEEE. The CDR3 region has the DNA TGTGCCAGCAGCACTCTGGGGCTGGGTGGCTACACCTTC. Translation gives CASSTLGLGGYTF. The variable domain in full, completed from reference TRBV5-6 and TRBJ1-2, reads DAGVTQSPTHLIKTRGQQVTLRCSPKSGHDTVSWYQQALGQGPQFIFQYYEEEERQRGNFPDRFSGHQFPNYSSELNVNALLLGDSALYLCASSTLGLGGYTFGSGTRLTVV.

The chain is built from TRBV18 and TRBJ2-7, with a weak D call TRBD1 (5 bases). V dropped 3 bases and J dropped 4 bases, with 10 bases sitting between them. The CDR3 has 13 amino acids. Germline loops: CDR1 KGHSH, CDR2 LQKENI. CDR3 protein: CASSPRDSYEQYF. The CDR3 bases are TGTGCCAGCTCACCCCGCGACAGTTACGAGCAGTACTTC.

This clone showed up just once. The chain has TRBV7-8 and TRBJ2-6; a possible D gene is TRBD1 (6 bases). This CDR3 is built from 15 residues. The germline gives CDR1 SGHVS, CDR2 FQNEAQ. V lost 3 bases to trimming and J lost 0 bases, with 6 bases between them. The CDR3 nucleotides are TGTGCCAGCAGCTTGGACAGCTCTGGGGCCAACGTCCTGACTTTC. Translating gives CASSLDSSGANVLTF.

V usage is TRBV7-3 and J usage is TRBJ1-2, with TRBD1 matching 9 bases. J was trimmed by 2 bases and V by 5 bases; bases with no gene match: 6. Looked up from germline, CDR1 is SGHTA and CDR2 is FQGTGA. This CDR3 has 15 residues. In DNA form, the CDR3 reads TGTGCCAGCAGCCCACAGGGGGCTGGGAACTATGGCTACACCTTC. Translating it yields CASSPQGAGNYGYTF.

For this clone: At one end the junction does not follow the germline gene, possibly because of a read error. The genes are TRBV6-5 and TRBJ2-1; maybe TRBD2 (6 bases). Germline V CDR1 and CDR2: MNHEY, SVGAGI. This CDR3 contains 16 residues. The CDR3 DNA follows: TGTGCCAGCAGTAACTCGGACTACCTGACTTTACGGGAGCAGTTCTTC. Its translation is CASSNSDYLTLREQFF.

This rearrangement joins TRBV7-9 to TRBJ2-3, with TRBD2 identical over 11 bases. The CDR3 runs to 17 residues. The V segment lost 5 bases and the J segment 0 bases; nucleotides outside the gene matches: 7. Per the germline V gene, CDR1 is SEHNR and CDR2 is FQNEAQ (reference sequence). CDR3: CASSATLAGASTDTQYF. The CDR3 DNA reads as TGTGCCAGCAGCGCCACACTAGCGGGAGCTAGCACAGATACGCAGTATTTT.

As DNA, the CDR3 is TGTGCCAGCAGCCAAGCCAACGGAGTCTACGAGCAGTACTTC. Its protein product is CASSQANGVYEQYF. The rearrangement uses TRBV3-1 (or the pseudogene TRBV3-2) and TRBJ2-7; no reliable D call. Trimming removed 1 base at V and 3 bases at J, with 10 bases between. Germline V lookup: CDR1 LGHDT, CDR2 YNNKEL (reference sequence). This CDR3 is built from 14 residues.

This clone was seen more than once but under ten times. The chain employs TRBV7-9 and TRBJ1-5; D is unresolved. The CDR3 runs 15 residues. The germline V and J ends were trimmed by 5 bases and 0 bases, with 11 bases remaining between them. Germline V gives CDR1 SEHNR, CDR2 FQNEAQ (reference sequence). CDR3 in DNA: TGTGCCAGCAGCCGCGGAGTGTATAGCAATCAGCCCCAGCATTTT. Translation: CASSRGVYSNQPQHF. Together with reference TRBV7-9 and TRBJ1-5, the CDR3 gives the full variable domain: DTGVSQNPRHKITKRGQNVTFRCDPISEHNRLYWYRQTLGQGPEFLTYFQNEAQLEKSRLLSDRFSAERPKGSFSTLEIQRTEQGDSAMYLCASSRGVYSNQPQHFGDGTRLSIL.

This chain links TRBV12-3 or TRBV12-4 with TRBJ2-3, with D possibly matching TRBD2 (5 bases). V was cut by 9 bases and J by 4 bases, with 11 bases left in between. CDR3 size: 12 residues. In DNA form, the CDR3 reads TGTGCCAGTAAAGGTAGCGCAGATACGCAGTATTTT. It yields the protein CASKGSADTQYF.

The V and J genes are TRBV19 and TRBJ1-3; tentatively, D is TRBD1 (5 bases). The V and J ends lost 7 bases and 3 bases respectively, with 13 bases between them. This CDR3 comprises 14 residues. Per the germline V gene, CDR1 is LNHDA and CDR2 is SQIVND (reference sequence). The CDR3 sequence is CASKQGGNGNTIYF. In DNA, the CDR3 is TGTGCCAGTAAGCAGGGCGGCAATGGAAACACCATATATTTT.

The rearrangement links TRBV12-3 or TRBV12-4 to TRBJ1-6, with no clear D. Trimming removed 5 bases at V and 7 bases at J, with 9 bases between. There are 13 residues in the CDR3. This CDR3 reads CASSQTANSPLHF. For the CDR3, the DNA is TGTGCCAGCAGTCAGACTGCCAATTCACCCCTCCACTTT.

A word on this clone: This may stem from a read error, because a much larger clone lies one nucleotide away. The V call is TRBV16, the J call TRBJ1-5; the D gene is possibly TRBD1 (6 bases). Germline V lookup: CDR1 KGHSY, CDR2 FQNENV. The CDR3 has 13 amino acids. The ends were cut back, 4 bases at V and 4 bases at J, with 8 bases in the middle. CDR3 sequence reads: CASSPQGNQPQHF. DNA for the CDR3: TGTGCCAGCAGCCCCCAGGGGAATCAGCCCCAGCATTTT.

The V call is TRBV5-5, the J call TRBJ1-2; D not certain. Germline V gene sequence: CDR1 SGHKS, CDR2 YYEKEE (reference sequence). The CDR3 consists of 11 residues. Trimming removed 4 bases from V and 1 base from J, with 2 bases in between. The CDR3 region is CASSRNYGYTF. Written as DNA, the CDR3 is TGTGCCAGCAGCCGTAACTATGGCTACACCTTC. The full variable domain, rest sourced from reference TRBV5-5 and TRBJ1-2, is DAGVTQSPTHLIKTRGQQVTLRCSPISGHKSVSWYQQVLGQGPQFIFQYYEKEERGRGNFPDRFSARQFPNYSSELNVNALLLGDSALYLCASSRNYGYTFGSGTRLTVV.

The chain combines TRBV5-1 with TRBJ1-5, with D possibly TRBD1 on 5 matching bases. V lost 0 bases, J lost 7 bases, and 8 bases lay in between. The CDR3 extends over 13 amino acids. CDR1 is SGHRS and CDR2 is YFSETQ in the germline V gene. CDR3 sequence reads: CASSLGGRQPQHF. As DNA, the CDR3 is TGCGCCAGCAGCTTGGGGGGGAGGCAGCCCCAGCATTTT.

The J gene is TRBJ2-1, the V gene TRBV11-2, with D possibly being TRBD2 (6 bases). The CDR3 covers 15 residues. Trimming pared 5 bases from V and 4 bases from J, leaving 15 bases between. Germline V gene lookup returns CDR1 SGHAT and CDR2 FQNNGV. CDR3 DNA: TGTGCCAGCAGCCCGAGGCTCGGGGGATACAATGAGCAGTTCTTC. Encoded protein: CASSPRLGGYNEQFF.

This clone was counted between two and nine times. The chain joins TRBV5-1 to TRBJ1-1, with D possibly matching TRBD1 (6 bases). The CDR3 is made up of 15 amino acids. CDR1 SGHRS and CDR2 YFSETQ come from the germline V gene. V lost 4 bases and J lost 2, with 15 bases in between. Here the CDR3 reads CASSIRTDFNTEAFF. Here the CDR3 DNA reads TGCGCCAGCAGCATCCGGACAGACTTTAACACTGAAGCTTTCTTT.

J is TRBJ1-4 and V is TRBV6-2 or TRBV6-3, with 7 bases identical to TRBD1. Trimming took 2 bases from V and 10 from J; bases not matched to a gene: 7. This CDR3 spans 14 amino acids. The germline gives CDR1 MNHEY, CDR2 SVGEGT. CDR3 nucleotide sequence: TGTGCCAGCAGTTACATCTCAGGGGGTGCAAAACTGTTTTTT. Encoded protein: CASSYISGGAKLFF.

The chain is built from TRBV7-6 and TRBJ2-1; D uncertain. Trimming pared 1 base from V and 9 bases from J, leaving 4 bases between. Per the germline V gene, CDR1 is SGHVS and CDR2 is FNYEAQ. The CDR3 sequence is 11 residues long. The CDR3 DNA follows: TGTGCCAGCAGCTTAGACAGTGAGCAGTTCTTC. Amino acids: CASSLDSEQFF. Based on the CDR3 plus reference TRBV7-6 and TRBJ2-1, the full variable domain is GAGVSQSPRYKVTKRGQDVALRCDPISGHVSLYWYRQALGQGPEFLTYFNYEAQQDKSGLPNDRFSAERPEGSISTLTIQRTEQRDSAMYRCASSLDSEQFFGPGTRLTVL.

The CDR3 loop reads CASSSVSTDTQYF. The CDR3 DNA sequence: TGTGCCAGCAGCTCCGTTAGCACAGATACGCAGTATTTT. The J gene is TRBJ2-3, the V gene TRBV5-4; no definite D call. V gave up 3 bases and J gave up 0 bases, with 5 bases separating them. There are 13 residues in the CDR3. The germline V gene encodes CDR1 SGHNT and CDR2 YYREEE (reference sequence).

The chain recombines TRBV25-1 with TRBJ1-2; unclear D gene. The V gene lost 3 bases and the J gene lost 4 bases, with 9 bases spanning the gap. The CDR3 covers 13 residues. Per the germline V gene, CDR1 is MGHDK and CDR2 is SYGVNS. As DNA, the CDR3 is TGTGCCAGCAGTGAGGGCCCTATCTATGGCTACACCTTC. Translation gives CASSEGPIYGYTF.

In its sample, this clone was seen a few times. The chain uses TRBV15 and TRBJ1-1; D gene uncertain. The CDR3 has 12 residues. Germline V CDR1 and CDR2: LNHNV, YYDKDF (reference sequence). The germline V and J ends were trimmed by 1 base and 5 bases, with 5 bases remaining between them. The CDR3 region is CATSRARTEAFF. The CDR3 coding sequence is TGTGCCACCAGCAGAGCACGGACTGAAGCTTTCTTT.

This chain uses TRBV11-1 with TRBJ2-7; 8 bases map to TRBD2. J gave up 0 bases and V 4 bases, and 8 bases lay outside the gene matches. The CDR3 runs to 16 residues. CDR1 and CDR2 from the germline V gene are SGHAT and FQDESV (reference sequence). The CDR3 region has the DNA TGTGCCAGCAGCTCTATCCGCGGGAGGAGCTCCTACGAGCAGTACTTC. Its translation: CASSSIRGRSSYEQYF.

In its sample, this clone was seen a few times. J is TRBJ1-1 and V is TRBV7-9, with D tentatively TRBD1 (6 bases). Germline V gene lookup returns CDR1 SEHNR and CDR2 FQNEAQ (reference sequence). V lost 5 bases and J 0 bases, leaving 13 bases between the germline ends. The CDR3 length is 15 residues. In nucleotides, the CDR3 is TGTGCCAGCAGCCCTCGGACAGTTTTGAACACTGAAGCTTTCTTT. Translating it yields CASSPRTVLNTEAFF.

The CDR3: CASSGSRGGETQYF. In DNA form, the CDR3 reads TGTGCCAGCAGTGGCTCGAGAGGGGGAGAGACCCAGTACTTC. This chain uses TRBV6-6 with TRBJ2-5, with D perhaps matching TRBD1 (6 bases). Germline lookup yields CDR1 MNHNY and CDR2 SVGAGI (reference sequence). V was pared by 5 bases and J by 4 bases, with 14 bases between. This CDR3 region has 14 residues.

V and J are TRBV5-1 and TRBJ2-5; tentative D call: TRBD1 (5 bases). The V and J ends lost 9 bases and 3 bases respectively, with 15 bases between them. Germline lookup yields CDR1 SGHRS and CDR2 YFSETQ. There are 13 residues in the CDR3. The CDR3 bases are TGCGCCACCTCCAACAGGCCGGAAGAGACCCAGTACTTC. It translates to CATSNRPEETQYF.

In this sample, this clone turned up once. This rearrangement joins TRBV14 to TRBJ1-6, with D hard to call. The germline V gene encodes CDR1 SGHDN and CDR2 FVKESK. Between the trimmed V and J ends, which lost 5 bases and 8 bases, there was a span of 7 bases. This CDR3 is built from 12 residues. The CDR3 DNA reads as TGTGCCAGCAGCTACAGCCATTCACCCCTCCACTTT. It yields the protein CASSYSHSPLHF.